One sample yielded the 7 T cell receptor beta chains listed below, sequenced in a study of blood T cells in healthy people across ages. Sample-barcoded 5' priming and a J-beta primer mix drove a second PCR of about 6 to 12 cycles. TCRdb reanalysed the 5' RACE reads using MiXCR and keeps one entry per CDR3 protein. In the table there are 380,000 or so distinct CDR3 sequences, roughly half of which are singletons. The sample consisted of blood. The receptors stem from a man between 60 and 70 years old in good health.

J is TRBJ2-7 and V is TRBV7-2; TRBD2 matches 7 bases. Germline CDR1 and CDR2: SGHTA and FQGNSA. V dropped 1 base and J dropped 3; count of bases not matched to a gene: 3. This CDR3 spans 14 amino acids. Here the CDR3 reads CASSLERGIYEQYF. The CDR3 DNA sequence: TGTGCCAGCAGCTTAGAGCGGGGAATCTACGAGCAGTACTTC.

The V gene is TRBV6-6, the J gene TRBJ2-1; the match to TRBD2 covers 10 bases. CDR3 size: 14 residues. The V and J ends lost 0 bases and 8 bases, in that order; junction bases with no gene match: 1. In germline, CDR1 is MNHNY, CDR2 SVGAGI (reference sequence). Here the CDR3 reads CASSYSGLADEQFF. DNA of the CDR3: TGTGCCAGCAGTTACTCTGGACTAGCGGATGAGCAGTTCTTC.

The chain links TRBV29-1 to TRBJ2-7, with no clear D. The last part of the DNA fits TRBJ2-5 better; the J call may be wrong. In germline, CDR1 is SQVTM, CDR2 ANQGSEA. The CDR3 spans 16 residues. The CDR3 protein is CSVELDRTRIGRTQYF. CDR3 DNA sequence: TGCAGCGTTGAATTGGACCGGACGAGAATCGGAAGGACCCAGTACTTC.

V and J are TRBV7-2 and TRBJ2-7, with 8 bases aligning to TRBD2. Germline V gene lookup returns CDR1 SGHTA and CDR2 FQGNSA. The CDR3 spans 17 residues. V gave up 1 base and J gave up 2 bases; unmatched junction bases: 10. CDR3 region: CASSLGGSGIQTYEQYF. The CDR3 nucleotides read TGTGCCAGCAGCTTAGGTGGTAGCGGGATCCAAACCTACGAGCAGTACTTC.

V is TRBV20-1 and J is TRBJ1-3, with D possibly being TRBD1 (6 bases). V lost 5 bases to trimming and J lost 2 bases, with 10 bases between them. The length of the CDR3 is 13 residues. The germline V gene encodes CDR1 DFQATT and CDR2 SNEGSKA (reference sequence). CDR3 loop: CSAFNRAGNTIYF. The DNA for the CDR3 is TGCAGTGCTTTTAACAGGGCTGGAAACACCATATATTTT.

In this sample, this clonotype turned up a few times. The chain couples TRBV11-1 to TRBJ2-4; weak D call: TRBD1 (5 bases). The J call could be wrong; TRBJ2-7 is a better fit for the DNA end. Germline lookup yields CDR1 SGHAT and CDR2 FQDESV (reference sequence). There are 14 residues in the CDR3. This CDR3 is CASSLNDLQGEQYF. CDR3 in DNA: TGTGCCAGCAGCTTAAACGACCTTCAGGGCGAGCAGTACTTC.

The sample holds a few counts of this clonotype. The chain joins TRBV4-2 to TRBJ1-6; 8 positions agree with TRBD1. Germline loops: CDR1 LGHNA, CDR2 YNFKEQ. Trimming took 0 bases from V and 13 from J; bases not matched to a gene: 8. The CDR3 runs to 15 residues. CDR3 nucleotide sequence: TGTGCCAGCAGCCAAGAAAGGACAGGGTTTCGTCCCCTCCACTTT. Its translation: CASSQERTGFRPLHF.